The TCR beta chain under discussion was sequenced for a study of shared clonotypes between healthy human individuals. General study findings and limits: Roughly 5.3% of naive CD4 clonotypes were common to a handful of donors.

Assay used: immunoSEQ multiplex PCR; TCRdb lists only in-frame clones, some missing. This sample has around 690,000 clones, with about 90% found just once. Notes on this clone: Its cognate antigen is unknown.

Pooled CD45RO+ cells and CCR7-negative CD45RA+ TemRA cells made up CD8 memory. The length of the CDR3 is 13 residues. Trimming stripped 8 bases from V and 4 bases from J, with 14 bases between. Germline CDR1 and CDR2: MNHEY and SVGAGI. This rearrangement joins TRBV6-5 to TRBJ1-2; D not resolved. The sequencing sample was made of memory CD8+ T cells from PBMCs. Indicated subset: CD45RO+ cells pooled with CCR7-negative TemRA cells. This TCR came from a man in his late teens or twenties in good health. Some clones in this sample may be carry-over from other donors' samples. The CDR3: CASCGPFAYGYTF. In DNA form, the CDR3 reads TGTGCCAGCTGCGGACCGTTCGCCTATGGCTACACCTTC.